These T cell receptor beta chains were read from a single sample in a study of cytomegalovirus exposure and HLA in healthy donors. The protocol was immunoSEQ multiplex PCR, while the TCRdb copy is restricted to in-frame clones and leaves out a portion. The sample has some 170,000 clones, approximately 80% seen once. Material for sequencing was PBMCs. These receptors all come from a woman aged 45 to 65 in good health and CMV-seronegative. Each CDR3 is given with its conserved first and last residue. D genes are given only for firm matches. Not every row has a clone size; where given, it reads once, few, many or a size class.

TRBV29-1	TRBJ1-1	NA	NA	TGCAGCGTTGATCGGGGGGGGAACACTGAAGCTTTCTTT	CSVDRGGNTEAFF
TRBV5-1	TRBJ1-4	once	TRBD1	TGCGCCAGCAGCCTCCGACAGGGCGGTGAAAAACTGTTTTTT	CASSLRQGGEKLFF
TRBV7-2	TRBJ1-4	NA	NA	TGTGCCAGCAGCTTACTCAGGGGTGAAAAACTGTTTTTT	CASSLLRGEKLFF
TRBV2	TRBJ1-5	NA	NA	TGTGCCAGCAGTGAAGTGAGAGATCAGCCCCAGCATTTT	CASSEVRDQPQHF
TRBV5-6	TRBJ2-7	NA	TRBD2	TGTGCCAGCAGCCCGGGACTAGCGTCCTACGAGCAGTACTTC	CASSPGLASYEQYF
TRBV20-1	TRBJ2-3	NA	TRBD1	TGCAGCGCCAGGGGGACAGATACGCAGTATTTT	CSARGTDTQYF
TRBV12-5	TRBJ2-2	NA	TRBD2	TGTGCTAGTGGTTTTATTTTCGGGTCTAGCGGAGCCACCGGGGAGCTGTTTTTT	CASGFIFGSSGATGELFF
TRBV18	TRBJ2-7	NA	NA	TGTGCCAGCTCACTACAGGGTGAGCAGTACTTC	CASSLQGEQYF
TRBV6-5	TRBJ2-3	few	NA	TGTGCCAGCAAGCCAAGCCTCGGGACAGATACGCAGTATTTT	CASKPSLGTDTQYF
TRBV27	TRBJ2-3	NA	TRBD2	TGTGCCAGCAGTTCCAAGCGGGGGCGACCCTTTGATACGCAGTATTTT	CASSSKRGRPFDTQYF
TRBV7-6	TRBJ2-7	NA	NA	TGTGCCAGCAGCCCCGGGAGGGGGCAATTCGAGCAGTACTTC	CASSPGRGQFEQYF
TRBV4-3	TRBJ1-4	NA	NA	TGCGCCAGCAGCCCCGGGAGGGGCAGGTCTAATGAAAAACTGTTTTTT	CASSPGRGRSNEKLFF
TRBV7-9	TRBJ1-5	NA	NA	TGTGCCAGCAGCACGGGGTCGGTAGTTCAGCCCCAGCATTTT	CASSTGSVVQPQHF
TRBV6-6	TRBJ2-1	NA	NA	TGTGCCAGCAGTTACCCGACGGGTGAGCAGTTCTTC	CASSYPTGEQFF
TRBV5-1	TRBJ2-7	few	NA	TGCGCCAGCAGCTTGGACGGAGGTCCCTACGAGCAGTACTTC	CASSLDGGPYEQYF
TRBV4-2	TRBJ2-1	NA	TRBD2	TGTGCCAGCAGCCAAGCACTAGCGATCTCCTACAATGAGCAGTTCTTC	CASSQALAISYNEQFF
TRBV29-1	TRBJ2-1	NA	TRBD2	TGCAGCGTTGAGACTAGCGGGAGAACGAATGAGCAGTTCTTC	CSVETSGRTNEQFF
TRBV15	TRBJ2-7	NA	TRBD1	TGTGCCACCAGCAGAGAGACAACAGGGGTCCACGAGCAGTACTTC	CATSRETTGVHEQYF
TRBV9	TRBJ1-4	NA	TRBD1	TGTGCCAGCAGCCTAGGGACAGGGAATGAAAAACTGTTTTTT	CASSLGTGNEKLFF
TRBV15	TRBJ1-5	few	NA	TGTGCCACCAGCATCGGGACACCGTATAGCAATCAGCCCCAGCATTTT	CATSIGTPYSNQPQHF
TRBV6-5	TRBJ1-5	once	TRBD1	TGTGCCAGCAGTTACTCGGGACAGGGGAATCAGCCCCAGCATTTT	CASSYSGQGNQPQHF
TRBV9	TRBJ2-7	once	TRBD1	TGTGCCAGCAGCCAAGGCTGGACAGGGGACAACGAGCAGTACTTC	CASSQGWTGDNEQYF
TRBV28	TRBJ2-5	NA	NA	TGTGCCAGCAGTTTTGGGGGGAAAACCCAGTACTTC	CASSFGGKTQYF
TRBV2	TRBJ1-2	NA	NA	TGTGCCAGCAAGGGGGGGCCCTATGGCTACACCTTC	CASKGGPYGYTF
TRBV5-1	TRBJ2-5	NA	TRBD1	TGCGCCAGCAGCCCCGGGACAGGGGATTGGAAGACCCAGTACTTC	CASSPGTGDWKTQYF
TRBV7-8	TRBJ2-2	NA	NA	TGTGCCAGCTTAGGGGAGGTGGGGGAGCTGTTTTTT	CASLGEVGELFF
TRBV10-1	TRBJ2-7	NA	TRBD2	TGCGCCAGCAGGGCGGCTAGCGGGGGGGAGAGCTCCTACGAGCAGTACTTC	CASRAASGGESSYEQYF
TRBV18	TRBJ1-1	NA	NA	TGTGCCACCGTAGGACAGACTAACACTGAAGCTTTCTTT	CATVGQTNTEAFF
TRBV29-1	TRBJ1-1	few	NA	TGCAGCGCTGACAGGTTGAACACTGAAGCTTTCTTT	CSADRLNTEAFF
TRBV4-3	TRBJ2-2	few	NA	TGCGCCAGCAGCCCGCTTAGCGCCAACACCGGGGAGCTGTTTTTT	CASSPLSANTGELFF
TRBV6-1	TRBJ1-4	NA	NA	TGTGCCAGCAGTGAACTTGCCTCTACGGAAAAACTGTTTTTT	CASSELASTEKLFF
TRBV7-8	TRBJ2-7	NA	NA	TGTGCCAGCAGCTTAACCCTAGGTCGCTGGGACGAGCAGTACTTC	CASSLTLGRWDEQYF
TRBV19	TRBJ1-1	NA	NA	TGTGCCAGTAGTAGCCGGGTCATGAACACTGAAGCTTTCTTT	CASSSRVMNTEAFF
TRBV5-6	TRBJ2-2	once	TRBD2	TGTGCCAGCAGAGCGGGAGTGAGCGGGGAGCTGTTTTTT	CASRAGVSGELFF
TRBV19	TRBJ1-1	NA	NA	TGTGCCAGTACTTGGGGCAGACTGAACACTGAAGCTTTCTTT	CASTWGRLNTEAFF
TRBV7-9	TRBJ1-5	NA	NA	TGTTCCAGCAGCATTAGAGACATTAGGGGGAGCAATCAGCCCCAGCATTTT	CSSSIRDIRGSNQPQHF
TRBV6-4	TRBJ2-2	once	TRBD1	TGTGCCAGCAGCCGGACAGGGTTCACCGGGGAGCTGTTTTTT	CASSRTGFTGELFF
TRBV4-2	TRBJ2-1	NA	TRBD2	TGTGCCAGCAGCCAAACCACTAGCGGGGGGACCTACAATGAGCAGTTCTTC	CASSQTTSGGTYNEQFF
TRBV19	TRBJ2-3	once	TRBD2	TGTGCCAGTAGTGTTACCGGGACTAGCGACATAGATACGCAGTATTTT	CASSVTGTSDIDTQYF
TRBV11-2	TRBJ1-2	NA	TRBD1	TGTGCCAGCAGCTCGGTACCGGGACAGACCTATGGCTACACCTTC	CASSSVPGQTYGYTF
TRBV7-3	TRBJ1-2	NA	TRBD1	TGTGCCAGCACCCTAGGGACAGGGGCCGATGGCTACACCTTC	CASTLGTGADGYTF